A single sample is the source of the 8 T cell receptor beta chains below, sequenced in a study of shared clonotypes between healthy human individuals. The method was immunoSEQ multiplex PCR; TCRdb's version includes in-frame clones alone and lacks a portion of them. The table shows about 2.4 million clones, with around nine tenths occurring only once. Sequenced: naive CD4+ T cells sorted from blood. Documented subset: CD45RA+ positively selected. Receptors were obtained from a young man in good health.

This clone was detected only once. The chain carries TRBV5-1 and TRBJ2-5, with a weak D call TRBD2 (6 bases). V lost 0 bases, J lost 5 bases, and 11 bases lay in between. This CDR3 contains 14 residues. Germline V gene data show CDR1 as SGHRS and CDR2 as YFSETQ. CDR3 loop: CASSLAWGRETQYF. CDR3 nucleotides: TGCGCCAGCAGCTTGGCATGGGGGAGGGAGACCCAGTACTTC.

The chain combines TRBV4-3 with TRBJ1-4; D is ambiguous. Per germline, CDR1 LGHNA and CDR2 YSLEER. The CDR3 length is 14 residues. V lost 0 bases, J lost 5 bases, and 7 bases lay in between. The CDR3 is CASSQEHKNEKLFF. The CDR3 DNA reads TGCGCCAGCAGCCAAGAGCACAAAAATGAAAAACTGTTTTTT.

V gene TRBV6-5 combines with J gene TRBJ1-2; D possibly corresponds to TRBD1 (6 bases). The CDR3 covers 11 residues. Looked up from germline, CDR1 is MNHEY and CDR2 is SVGAGI. Trimming removed 8 bases at V and 8 bases at J, with 12 bases between. The CDR3 sequence is CASHPGEGYTF. The CDR3, as DNA: TGTGCCAGCCATCCAGGGGAAGGCTACACCTTC.

The chain combines TRBV5-6 with TRBJ1-2; 9 positions agree with TRBD1. V lost 5 bases, J lost 7 bases, and 12 bases stayed unmatched. CDR1 SGHDT and CDR2 YYEEEE come from the germline V gene. The CDR3 totals 15 residues. The CDR3 here is CASSFQTGGFGGYTF. DNA of the CDR3: TGTGCCAGCAGTTTCCAAACAGGGGGCTTCGGTGGCTACACCTTC. Full variable domain (remainder filled in from reference TRBV5-6 and TRBJ1-2): DAGVTQSPTHLIKTRGQQVTLRCSPKSGHDTVSWYQQALGQGPQFIFQYYEEEERQRGNFPDRFSGHQFPNYSSELNVNALLLGDSALYLCASSFQTGGFGGYTFGSGTRLTVV.

This chain links TRBV4-1 with TRBJ2-5; 8 bases map to TRBD2. Germline V gene sequence: CDR1 MGHRA, CDR2 YSYEKL. The CDR3 is 14 amino acids. V was pared by 4 bases and J by 2 bases, with 3 bases of the junction left unmatched. CDR3: CASSLPGGQETQYF. The CDR3, as DNA: TGCGCCAGCAGCCTACCGGGGGGGCAAGAGACCCAGTACTTC.

This clone has only one observation. The V call is TRBV27, the J call TRBJ2-5, with D perhaps TRBD1 or TRBD2 (5 bases each). The V end lost 8 bases, the J end lost 1 base, and 14 bases lay between the germline ends. The CDR3 spans 14 residues. Germline loops: CDR1 MNHEY, CDR2 SMNVEV (reference sequence). In DNA, the CDR3 is TGTGCCAGCGCAGGAGGACATCCCCAAGAGACCCAGTACTTC. It yields the protein CASAGGHPQETQYF.

The rearrangement joins TRBV10-3 to TRBJ2-1, with a weak D call TRBD1 (6 bases). The CDR3 spans 14 residues. The V gene lost 3 bases and the J gene lost 3 bases, with 9 bases spanning the gap. From germline, CDR1 is ENHRY and CDR2 SYGVKD. Here the CDR3 reads CAISDWDIYNEQFF. The CDR3 region has the DNA TGTGCCATCAGTGACTGGGACATCTACAATGAGCAGTTCTTC.

The chain uses TRBV30 and TRBJ2-5, with D possibly being TRBD2 (5 bases). The CDR3 length is 14 residues. CDR1 GTSNPN and CDR2 SVGIG come from the germline V gene (reference sequence). Between the trimmed V and J ends, which lost 1 base and 5 bases, there was a span of 14 bases. The CDR3 DNA reads TGTGCCTGGAGTGGGATCCCGGAGGCGGAGACCCAGTACTTC. It translates to CAWSGIPEAETQYF.